This T cell receptor (beta chain) is from a study of T-cell reconstitution after alpha-beta-depleted transplantation in children. This clonotype showed up many times. The V gene lost 5 bases and the J gene lost 4 bases, with 14 bases spanning the gap. The germline CDR1 and CDR2 sequences are MDHEN and SYDVKM. The CDR3 has 14 amino acids. Unique molecular identifiers tagged the TCRbeta library. A single record per CDR3 protein comes from TCRdb applying MiXCR to the PCR reads. The sample holds roughly 300,000 distinct CDR3 sequences; 11% are singletons and the top ten take 23%. The sequence was collected from a male patient under 10 years old who had a stem cell transplant for chronic granulomatous disease, so the T cells may come from the graft donor. The sequenced sample was peripheral blood, obtained 180 days after TCRalphabeta/CD19-depleted stem cell transplant. The chain has TRBV28 and TRBJ1-2; D possibly corresponds to TRBD1 (5 bases). This CDR3 reads CASSGQGRGYGYTF. CDR3 nucleotide sequence: TGTGCCAGCAGTGGGCAGGGAAGGGGCTATGGCTACACCTTC.